This TCR beta chain was obtained from a study of blood T cell repertoires in COVID-19. Turning to the study itself: Italy, Spain and the United States were the sources of the convalescent and acute COVID-19 samples. In each case, the material was cDNA or gDNA derived from T cells, B-cell-depleted T cells, or PBMCs.

The germline V gene has CDR1 LGHDT and CDR2 YNNKEL (reference sequence). The CDR3 totals 13 residues. Trimming stripped 3 bases from V and 8 bases from J, with 13 bases between. This clone has just one count. In the study's own analysis: Amplification of reference gene primers provided the estimated nucleated cell counts. Sequenced by immunoSEQ multiplex PCR; TCRdb stores in-frame clones only, minus some. The D gene and trimming were derived from the DNA, and the V and J assignments and clone size from that table. In the table there are some 90,000 clones, more than 80% of which are singletons. The receptor comes from a woman in her 70s with acute or convalescent COVID-19. Specimen: peripheral blood. The rearrangement links TRBV3-1 (or the pseudogene TRBV3-2) to TRBJ1-2; tentative D call: TRBD1 (6 bases). As DNA, the CDR3 is TGTGCCAGCAGCCATACAGGGAACGGAGGCTACACCTTC. Its protein product is CASSHTGNGGYTF.